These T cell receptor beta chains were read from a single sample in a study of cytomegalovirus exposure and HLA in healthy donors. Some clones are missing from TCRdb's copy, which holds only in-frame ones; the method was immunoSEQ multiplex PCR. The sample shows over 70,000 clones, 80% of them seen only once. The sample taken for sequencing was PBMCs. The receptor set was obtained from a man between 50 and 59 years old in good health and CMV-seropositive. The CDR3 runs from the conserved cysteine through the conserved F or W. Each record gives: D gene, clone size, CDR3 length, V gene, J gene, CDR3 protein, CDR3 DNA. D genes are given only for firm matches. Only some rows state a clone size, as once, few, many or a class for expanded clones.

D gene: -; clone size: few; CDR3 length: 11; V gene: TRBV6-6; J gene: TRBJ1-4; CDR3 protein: CASSYREKLFF; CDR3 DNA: TGTGCCAGCAGTTACCGTGAAAAACTGTTTTTT
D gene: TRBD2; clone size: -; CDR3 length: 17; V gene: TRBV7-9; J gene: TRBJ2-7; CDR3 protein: CASSPRTSGRIAYEQYF; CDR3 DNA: TGTGCCAGCAGCCCCCGGACTAGCGGGAGGATAGCCTACGAGCAGTACTTC
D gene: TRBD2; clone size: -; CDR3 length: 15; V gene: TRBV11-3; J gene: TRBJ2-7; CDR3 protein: CASSVFEREPYEQYF; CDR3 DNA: TGTGCCAGCAGCGTTTTCGAGCGGGAGCCCTACGAGCAGTACTTC
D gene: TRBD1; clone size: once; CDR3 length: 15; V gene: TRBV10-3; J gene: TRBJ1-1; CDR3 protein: CASARDRGANTEAFF; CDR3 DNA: TGTGCCTCTGCCCGGGACAGGGGCGCGAACACTGAAGCTTTCTTT
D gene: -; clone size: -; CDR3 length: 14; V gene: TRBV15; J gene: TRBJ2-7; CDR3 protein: CATSRFQGAYEQYF; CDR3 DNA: TGTGCCACCAGCAGATTTCAGGGTGCCTACGAGCAGTACTTC
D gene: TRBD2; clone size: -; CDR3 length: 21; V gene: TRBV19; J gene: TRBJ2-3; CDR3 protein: CASSADPWGGRTLNRTDTQYF; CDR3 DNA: TGTGCCAGTAGTGCAGACCCCTGGGGCGGGAGGACCCTAAACCGTACAGATACGCAGTATTTT
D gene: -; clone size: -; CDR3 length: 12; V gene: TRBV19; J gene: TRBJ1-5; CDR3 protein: CASSMTVQPQHF; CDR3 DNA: TGTGCCAGTAGTATGACAGTTCAGCCCCAGCATTTT
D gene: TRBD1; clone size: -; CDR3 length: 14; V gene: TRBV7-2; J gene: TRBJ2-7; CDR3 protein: CASSLAGTGPPRYF; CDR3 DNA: TGTGCCAGCAGCTTAGCCGGGACAGGGCCCCCAAGGTACTTC
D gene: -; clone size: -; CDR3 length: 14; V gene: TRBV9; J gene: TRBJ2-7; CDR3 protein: CASSVVAESYEQYF; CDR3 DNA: TGTGCCAGCAGCGTAGTAGCGGAATCCTACGAGCAGTACTTC
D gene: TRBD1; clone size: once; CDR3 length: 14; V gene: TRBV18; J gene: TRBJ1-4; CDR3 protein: CASSTGQDNEKLFF; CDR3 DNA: TGTGCCAGCTCAACCGGACAGGATAATGAAAAACTGTTTTTT
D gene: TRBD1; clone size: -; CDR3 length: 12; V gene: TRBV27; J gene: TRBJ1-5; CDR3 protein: CASSLRGQPQHF; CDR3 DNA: TGTGCCAGCAGTCTCAGGGGGCAGCCCCAGCATTTT
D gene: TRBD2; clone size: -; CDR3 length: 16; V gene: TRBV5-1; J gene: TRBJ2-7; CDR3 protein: CASSHPLSGGTYEQYF; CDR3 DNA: TGCGCCAGCAGCCACCCGCTTAGCGGGGGGACCTACGAGCAGTACTTC
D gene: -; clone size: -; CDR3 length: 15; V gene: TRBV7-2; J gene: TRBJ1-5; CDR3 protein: CASSFRYNSNQPQHF; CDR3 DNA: TGTGCCAGCAGCTTCCGATACAATAGCAATCAGCCCCAGCATTTT
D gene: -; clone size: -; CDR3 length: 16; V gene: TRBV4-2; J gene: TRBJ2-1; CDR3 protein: CASSQVSGSSYNEQFF; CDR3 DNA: TGTGCCAGCAGCCAAGTTAGCGGAAGCTCCTACAATGAGCAGTTCTTC
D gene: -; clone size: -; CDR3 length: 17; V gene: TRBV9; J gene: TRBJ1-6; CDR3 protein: CASSVVGVGRANSPLHF; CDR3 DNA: TGTGCCAGCAGCGTAGTAGGTGTTGGCAGGGCCAATTCACCCCTCCACTTT
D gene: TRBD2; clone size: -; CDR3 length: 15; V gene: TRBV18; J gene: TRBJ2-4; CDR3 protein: CASSSREVAKNIQYF; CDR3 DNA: TGTGCCAGCTCATCGCGGGAGGTAGCCAAAAACATTCAGTACTTC
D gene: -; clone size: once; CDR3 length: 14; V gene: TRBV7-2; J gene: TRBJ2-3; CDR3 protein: CASSLRGRSDTQYF; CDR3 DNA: TGTGCCAGCAGCTTAAGGGGCAGATCAGATACGCAGTATTTT
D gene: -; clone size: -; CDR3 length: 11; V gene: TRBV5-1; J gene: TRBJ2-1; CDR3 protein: CASSEDNEQFF; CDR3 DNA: TGCGCCAGCAGCGAGGATAATGAGCAGTTCTTC
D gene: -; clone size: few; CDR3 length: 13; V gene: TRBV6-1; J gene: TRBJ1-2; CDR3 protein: CAISEGGPGGYTF; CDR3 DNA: TGTGCCATCAGTGAAGGGGGGCCGGGAGGCTACACCTTC
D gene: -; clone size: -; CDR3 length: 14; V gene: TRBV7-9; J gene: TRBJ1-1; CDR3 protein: CASSLLSAPGEAFF; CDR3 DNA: TGTGCCAGCAGCTTACTGTCGGCCCCGGGGGAGGCTTTCTTT
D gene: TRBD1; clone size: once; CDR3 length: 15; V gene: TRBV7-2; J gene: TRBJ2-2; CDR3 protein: CASSPMTGHTGELFF; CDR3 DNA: TGTGCCAGCAGCCCGATGACAGGGCACACCGGGGAGCTGTTTTTT
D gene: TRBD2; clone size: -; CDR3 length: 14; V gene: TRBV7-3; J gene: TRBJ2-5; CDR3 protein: CASSLEGGRGTQYF; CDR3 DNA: TGTGCCAGCAGCTTAGAGGGCGGGAGGGGGACCCAGTACTTC
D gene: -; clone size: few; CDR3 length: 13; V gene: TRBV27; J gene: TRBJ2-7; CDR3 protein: CASSLAVSYEQYF; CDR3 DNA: TGTGCCAGCAGTTTGGCCGTCTCCTACGAGCAGTACTTC
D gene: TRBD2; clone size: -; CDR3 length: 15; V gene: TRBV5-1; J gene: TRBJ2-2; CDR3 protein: CASSFSGGNTGELFF; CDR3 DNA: TGCGCCAGCAGCTTCTCGGGGGGGAACACCGGGGAGCTGTTTTTT
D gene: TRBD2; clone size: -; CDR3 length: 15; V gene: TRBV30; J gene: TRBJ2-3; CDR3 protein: CVWSQGTSGTDTQYF; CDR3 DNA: TGTGTCTGGTCCCAAGGGACTAGCGGGACAGATACGCAGTATTTT
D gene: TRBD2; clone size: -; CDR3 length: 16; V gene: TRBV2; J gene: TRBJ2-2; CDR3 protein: CASIDSGIRGTGELFF; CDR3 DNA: TGTGCCAGCATTGATAGCGGGATTCGTGGCACCGGGGAGCTGTTTTTT
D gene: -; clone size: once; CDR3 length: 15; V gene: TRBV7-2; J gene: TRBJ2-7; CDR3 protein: CASSLEFTETYEQYF; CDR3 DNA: TGTGCCAGCAGCTTAGAGTTCACAGAAACCTACGAGCAGTACTTC
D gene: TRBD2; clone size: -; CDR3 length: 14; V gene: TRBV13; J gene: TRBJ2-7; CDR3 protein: CASRRAGATYEQYF; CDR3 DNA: TGTGCCAGCAGACGAGCGGGGGCAACCTACGAGCAGTACTTC
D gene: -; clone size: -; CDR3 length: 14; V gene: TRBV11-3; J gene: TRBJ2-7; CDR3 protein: CASSLGTDLYEQYF; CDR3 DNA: TGTGCCAGCAGCTTAGGGACAGATCTCTACGAGCAGTACTTC
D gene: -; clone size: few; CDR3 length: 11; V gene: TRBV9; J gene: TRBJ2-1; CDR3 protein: CASSGANEQFF; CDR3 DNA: TGTGCCAGCAGCGGGGCCAATGAGCAGTTCTTC
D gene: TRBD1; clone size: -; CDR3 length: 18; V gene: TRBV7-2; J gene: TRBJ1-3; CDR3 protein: CASSFGTGGRFSGNTIYF; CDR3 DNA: TGTGCCAGCAGCTTTGGGACAGGGGGCCGATTCTCTGGAAACACCATATATTTT
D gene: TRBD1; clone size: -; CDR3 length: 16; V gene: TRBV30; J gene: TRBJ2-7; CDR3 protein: CAWSDNTGQTPYEQYF; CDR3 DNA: TGTGCCTGGAGTGACAACACGGGACAGACGCCATACGAGCAGTACTTC
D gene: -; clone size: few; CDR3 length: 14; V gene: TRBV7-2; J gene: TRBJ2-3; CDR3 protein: CASSLDPGSDTQYF; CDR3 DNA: TGTGCCAGCAGCTTAGATCCAGGGTCAGATACGCAGTATTTT
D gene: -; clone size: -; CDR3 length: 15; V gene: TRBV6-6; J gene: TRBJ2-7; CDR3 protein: CASNLRATTAYEQYF; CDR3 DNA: TGTGCCAGCAATCTCAGGGCCACGACTGCCTACGAGCAGTACTTC
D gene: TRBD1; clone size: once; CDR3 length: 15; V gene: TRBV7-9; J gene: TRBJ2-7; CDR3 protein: CASSSAPTGVIGQYF; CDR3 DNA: TGTGCCAGCAGCTCAGCCCCGACAGGGGTGATAGGGCAGTACTTC
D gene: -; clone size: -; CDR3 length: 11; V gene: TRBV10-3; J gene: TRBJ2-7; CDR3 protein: CAISDEVEQYF; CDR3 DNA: TGTGCCATCAGTGACGAGGTCGAGCAGTACTTC
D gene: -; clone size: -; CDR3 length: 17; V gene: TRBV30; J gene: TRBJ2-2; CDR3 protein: CAWSDEPGGPGTGELFF; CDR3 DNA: TGTGCCTGGAGTGACGAACCAGGAGGGCCGGGCACCGGGGAGCTGTTTTTT
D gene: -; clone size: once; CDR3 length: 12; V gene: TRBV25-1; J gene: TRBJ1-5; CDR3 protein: CASRDGDQPQHF; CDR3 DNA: TGTGCCAGCCGAGACGGAGATCAGCCCCAGCATTTT
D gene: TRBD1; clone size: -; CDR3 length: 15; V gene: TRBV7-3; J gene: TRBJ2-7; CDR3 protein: CASSLLGTGVSEQYF; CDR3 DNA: TGTGCCAGCAGCTTACTGGGGACAGGGGTAAGCGAGCAGTACTTC
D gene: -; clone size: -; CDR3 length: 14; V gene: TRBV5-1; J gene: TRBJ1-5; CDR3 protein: CASSLGGQNQPQHF; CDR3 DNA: TGCGCCAGCAGCTTGGGGGGCCAGAATCAGCCCCAGCATTTT
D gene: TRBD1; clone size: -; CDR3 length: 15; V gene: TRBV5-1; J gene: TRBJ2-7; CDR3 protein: CASSGTGQGPYEQYF; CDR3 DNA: TGCGCCAGCAGCGGGACGGGACAGGGGCCCTACGAGCAGTACTTC
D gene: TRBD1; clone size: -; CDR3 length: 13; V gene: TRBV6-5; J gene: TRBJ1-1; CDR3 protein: CASSGTAGTEAFF; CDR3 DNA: TGTGCCAGCTCGGGGACAGCTGGCACTGAAGCTTTCTTT
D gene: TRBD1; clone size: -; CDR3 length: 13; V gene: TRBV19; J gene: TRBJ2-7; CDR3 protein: CASSPGGSYEQYF; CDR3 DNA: TGTGCCAGTAGCCCAGGGGGCTCCTACGAGCAGTACTTC
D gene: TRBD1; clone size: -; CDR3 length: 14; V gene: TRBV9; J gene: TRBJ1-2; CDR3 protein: CASSVGGQGRGYTF; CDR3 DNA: TGTGCCAGCAGCGTAGGGGGACAGGGTCGAGGCTACACCTTC
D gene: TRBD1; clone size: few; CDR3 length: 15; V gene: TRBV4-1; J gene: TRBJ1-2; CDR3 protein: CASSQRDRDVYGYTF; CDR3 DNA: TGCGCCAGCAGCCAGCGGGACAGGGACGTCTATGGCTACACCTTC
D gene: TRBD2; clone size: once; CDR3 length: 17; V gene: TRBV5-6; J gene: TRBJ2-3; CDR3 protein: CASSFSSSGGTTDTQYF; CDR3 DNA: TGTGCCAGCAGCTTTTCCTCCAGCGGGGGGACCACAGATACGCAGTATTTT
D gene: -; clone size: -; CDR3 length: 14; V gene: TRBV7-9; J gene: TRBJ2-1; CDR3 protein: CASGSGAYGNEQFF; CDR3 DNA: TGTGCCAGCGGGAGCGGAGCTTACGGCAATGAGCAGTTCTTC
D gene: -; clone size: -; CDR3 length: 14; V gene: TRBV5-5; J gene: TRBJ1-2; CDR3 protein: CASSLSAQNYGYTF; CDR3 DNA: TGTGCCAGCAGCTTGAGTGCACAAAACTATGGCTACACCTTC
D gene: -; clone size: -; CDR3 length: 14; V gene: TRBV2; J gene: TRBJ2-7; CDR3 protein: CASSEKRSWNEQYF; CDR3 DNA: TGTGCCAGCAGTGAAAAGCGGTCTTGGAACGAGCAGTACTTC